This is a list of T cell receptor beta chains from one sample in a study of shared clonotypes between healthy human individuals. Assay used: immunoSEQ multiplex PCR; TCRdb lists only in-frame clones, some missing. The sample has some 1.5 million clones; roughly 96% are singletons. Sequenced material: naive CD4+ T cells sorted from blood. Receptors originate from a man between 25 and 39 years old in good health. The CDR3 runs from the conserved cysteine through the conserved F or W. The order of the fields is J gene, D gene, V gene, clone size, CDR3 protein, CDR3 DNA. D genes are given only for firm matches. Part of the rows lack a size; the others show once, few, many or a class for expanded clones.

j_gene: TRBJ2-7; d_gene: TRBD1; v_gene: TRBV5-1; abundance: .; CDR3aa: CASSIRQGEQYF; CDR3nt: TGCGCCAGCAGCATCCGACAGGGGGAGCAGTACTTC
j_gene: TRBJ2-2; d_gene: TRBD2; v_gene: TRBV13; abundance: .; CDR3aa: CASSFGFRRAGGESGELFF; CDR3nt: TGTGCCAGCAGCTTCGGATTTCGGCGGGCGGGAGGTGAATCCGGGGAGCTGTTTTTT
j_gene: TRBJ2-7; d_gene: TRBD2; v_gene: TRBV9; abundance: .; CDR3aa: CASSLTTSGIYEQYF; CDR3nt: TGTGCCAGCAGCCTTACAACTAGCGGGATATACGAGCAGTACTTC
j_gene: TRBJ2-3; d_gene: .; v_gene: TRBV28; abundance: .; CDR3aa: CASSSEAGGAGRVDTQYF; CDR3nt: TGTGCCAGCAGTTCGGAGGCCGGGGGCGCCGGAAGGGTAGATACGCAGTATTTT
j_gene: TRBJ2-7; d_gene: .; v_gene: TRBV28; abundance: .; CDR3aa: CASSFQVYEQYF; CDR3nt: TGTGCCAGCAGTTTCCAAGTTTACGAGCAGTACTTC
j_gene: TRBJ2-1; d_gene: TRBD2; v_gene: TRBV5-5; abundance: .; CDR3aa: CASSLAEGLAVYNEQFF; CDR3nt: TGTGCCAGCAGCTTGGCCGAAGGACTAGCGGTATACAATGAGCAGTTCTTC
j_gene: TRBJ2-5; d_gene: TRBD2; v_gene: TRBV10-2; abundance: .; CDR3aa: CASRDPGLPRETQYF; CDR3nt: TGCGCCAGCAGGGACCCGGGACTACCTCGGGAGACCCAGTACTTC
j_gene: TRBJ1-2; d_gene: .; v_gene: TRBV18; abundance: .; CDR3aa: CASSPLGTRSRTF; CDR3nt: TGTGCCAGCTCACCACTGGGGACCCGCTCTAGGACCTTC
j_gene: TRBJ2-3; d_gene: .; v_gene: TRBV7-8; abundance: once; CDR3aa: CASSPHSSTDTQYF; CDR3nt: TGTGCCAGCAGCCCCCATAGTAGCACAGATACGCAGTATTTT
j_gene: TRBJ2-4; d_gene: .; v_gene: TRBV28; abundance: .; CDR3aa: CASTWTGGSGRAKNIQYF; CDR3nt: TGTGCCAGCACCTGGACAGGGGGTAGCGGGAGGGCCAAAAACATTCAGTACTTC
j_gene: TRBJ1-4; d_gene: .; v_gene: TRBV14; abundance: .; CDR3aa: CASSRGSDAGKLFF; CDR3nt: TGTGCCAGCAGCCGGGGCAGTGACGCAGGAAAACTGTTTTTT
j_gene: TRBJ1-2; d_gene: .; v_gene: TRBV29-1; abundance: .; CDR3aa: CSVVGGITGPEGYTF; CDR3nt: TGCAGCGTTGTAGGGGGAATAACAGGGCCGGAGGGCTACACCTTC
j_gene: TRBJ2-2; d_gene: .; v_gene: TRBV6-6; abundance: .; CDR3aa: CAPPGELFF; CDR3nt: TGTGCCCCCCCCGGGGAGCTGTTTTTT
j_gene: TRBJ2-7; d_gene: .; v_gene: TRBV15; abundance: .; CDR3aa: CATSRSLESSSYEQYF; CDR3nt: TGTGCCACCAGCAGATCCCTTGAGAGTAGCTCCTACGAGCAGTACTTC
j_gene: TRBJ1-1; d_gene: .; v_gene: TRBV11-2; abundance: .; CDR3aa: CASSLDLGGRGTEAFF; CDR3nt: TGTGCCAGCAGCTTAGATCTAGGGGGTCGCGGCACTGAAGCTTTCTTT
j_gene: TRBJ2-7; d_gene: .; v_gene: TRBV7-8; abundance: .; CDR3aa: CASSLEVGTGLSYEQYF; CDR3nt: TGTGCCAGCAGCTTAGAGGTCGGGACTGGCCTCTCCTACGAGCAGTACTTC
j_gene: TRBJ1-4; d_gene: TRBD1; v_gene: TRBV5-6; abundance: .; CDR3aa: CASSGTGVGLFF; CDR3nt: TGTGCCAGCAGCGGTACAGGGGTTGGACTGTTTTTT
j_gene: TRBJ2-2; d_gene: TRBD1; v_gene: TRBV28; abundance: .; CDR3aa: CASRPVRGPAGELFF; CDR3nt: TGTGCCAGCAGACCCGTCAGGGGGCCTGCCGGGGAGCTGTTTTTT
j_gene: TRBJ2-1; d_gene: .; v_gene: TRBV18; abundance: .; CDR3aa: CASSTTQGGMDEQFF; CDR3nt: TGTGCCAGCTCAACGACCCAGGGCGGGATGGATGAGCAGTTCTTC
j_gene: TRBJ2-7; d_gene: .; v_gene: TRBV2; abundance: .; CDR3aa: CASSEEGVMEQYF; CDR3nt: TGTGCCAGCAGTGAGGAGGGAGTGATGGAGCAGTACTTC
j_gene: TRBJ1-2; d_gene: .; v_gene: TRBV6-1; abundance: .; CDR3aa: CASSETGRYGYTF; CDR3nt: TGTGCCAGCAGTGAAACAGGACGCTATGGCTACACCTTC
j_gene: TRBJ2-7; d_gene: TRBD1; v_gene: TRBV18; abundance: once; CDR3aa: CASSPRTGAIHEQYF; CDR3nt: TGTGCCAGCTCACCACGGACAGGGGCGATCCACGAGCAGTACTTC
j_gene: TRBJ2-5; d_gene: .; v_gene: TRBV5-1; abundance: .; CDR3aa: CASSRTHQETQYF; CDR3nt: TGCGCCAGCAGCCGAACCCACCAAGAGACCCAGTACTTC
j_gene: TRBJ2-5; d_gene: .; v_gene: TRBV5-1; abundance: .; CDR3aa: CASSMPPGGETQYF; CDR3nt: TGCGCCAGCAGCATGCCCCCTGGGGGGGAGACCCAGTACTTC
j_gene: TRBJ2-7; d_gene: .; v_gene: TRBV6-5; abundance: .; CDR3aa: CASSATLNYEQYF; CDR3nt: TGTGCCAGCAGTGCGACACTAAACTACGAGCAGTACTTC
j_gene: TRBJ2-2; d_gene: .; v_gene: TRBV30; abundance: .; CDR3aa: CAWSVTPPGPIRKDTGELFF; CDR3nt: TGTGCCTGGAGTGTGACCCCTCCGGGACCCATTAGAAAGGACACCGGGGAGCTGTTTTTT
j_gene: TRBJ2-2; d_gene: .; v_gene: TRBV18; abundance: .; CDR3aa: CASSPPGVAGELFF; CDR3nt: TGTGCCAGCTCACCCCCTGGGGTGGCCGGGGAGCTGTTTTTT
j_gene: TRBJ2-5; d_gene: TRBD1; v_gene: TRBV18; abundance: .; CDR3aa: CASSPGQVRKEETQYF; CDR3nt: TGTGCCAGCTCACCGGGACAGGTGCGGAAAGAAGAGACCCAGTACTTC
j_gene: TRBJ2-7; d_gene: TRBD1; v_gene: TRBV7-9; abundance: .; CDR3aa: CASSFRTGKTYEQYF; CDR3nt: TGTGCCAGCAGCTTCCGGACAGGGAAGACCTACGAGCAGTACTTC
j_gene: TRBJ2-7; d_gene: TRBD1; v_gene: TRBV25-1; abundance: .; CDR3aa: CASSGTGTGNEQYF; CDR3nt: TGTGCCAGCAGTGGGACCGGGACAGGAAACGAGCAGTACTTC
j_gene: TRBJ2-1; d_gene: .; v_gene: TRBV28; abundance: few; CDR3aa: CASSLDSYNEQFF; CDR3nt: TGTGCCAGCAGTTTGGACAGCTACAATGAGCAGTTCTTC
j_gene: TRBJ2-2; d_gene: TRBD1; v_gene: TRBV6-1; abundance: once; CDR3aa: CASTGTGETRGLFF; CDR3nt: TGTGCCAGCACAGGCACAGGGGAAACGAGGGGTCTGTTTTTT
j_gene: TRBJ2-1; d_gene: .; v_gene: TRBV11-2; abundance: .; CDR3aa: CASSNIKAPYEQFF; CDR3nt: TGTGCCAGCAGCAATATAAAGGCCCCCTATGAGCAGTTCTTC